The 24 T cell receptor beta chains reported below all come from one sample, sequenced in a study of persistence of HIV-infected CD4 T cells. This was the immunoSEQ version 4 assay in survey mode. Clones were read by immunoSEQ multiplex PCR, and TCRdb kept only the in-frame ones, dropping some. The sample carries about 40,000 clones, about 84% recorded once. These receptors have no known antigen. An overlapping HIV-1 Gag peptide pool stimulated these cells at about 0.91 ug/peptide/mL. CD40L/CD69 double-negative CD45RO-high memory CD4+ T cells were collected. The sequencing here drew on cultured CD4+ T cells from PBMCs, taken from a patient who received antiretroviral therapy. These receptors were taken from an adult with HIV. The donor label of this sample is uncertain.

The V call is TRBV5-4, the J call TRBJ1-1; D is possibly TRBD1 (5 bases). The CDR3 is 17 residues long. Germline V CDR1 and CDR2: SGHNT, YYREEE (reference sequence). The V end lost 0 bases, the J end lost 0 bases, and 15 bases lay between the germline ends. The CDR3 loop reads CASSLGRLMGLNTEAFF. CDR3 coding DNA: TGTGCCAGCAGCTTGGGCCGGCTGATGGGGCTGAACACTGAAGCTTTCTTT.

The chain employs TRBV4-2 and TRBJ2-3; no definite D call. Germline V gene lookup returns CDR1 LGHNA and CDR2 YNFKEQ. Trimming removed 6 bases at V and 2 bases at J, with 18 bases between. The CDR3 loop spans 16 amino acids. CDR3 bases: TGTGCCAGCAGGGGGTTGGGTCTAGGAACCACAGATACGCAGTATTTT. Translating it yields CASRGLGLGTTDTQYF.

The rearrangement uses TRBV5-5 and TRBJ1-2, with 7 nucleotides matching TRBD1. Per germline, CDR1 SGHKS and CDR2 YYEKEE (reference sequence). The ends lost 2 bases at V and 5 bases at J; junction bases unmatched: 3. This CDR3 contains 13 residues. The CDR3 DNA reads TGTGCCAGCAGCTTTCAGGGGGATTATGGCTACACCTTC. Translation: CASSFQGDYGYTF.

This clone was seen a single time. The rearrangement uses TRBV7-9 and TRBJ2-7, with 9 bases fitting TRBD1. V lost 5 bases and J lost 2; bases outside the gene matches: 4. Germline CDR1 reads SEHNR; CDR2 reads FQNEAQ (reference sequence). This CDR3 spans 14 amino acids. Here the CDR3 DNA reads TGTGCCAGCAGCCATACAGGGGGCCCCTACGAGCAGTACTTC. Its protein is CASSHTGGPYEQYF. The full variable domain, its missing parts supplied by reference TRBV7-9 and TRBJ2-7, is DTGVSQNPRHKITKRGQNVTFRCDPISEHNRLYWYRQTLGQGPEFLTYFQNEAQLEKSRLLSDRFSAERPKGSFSTLEIQRTEQGDSAMYLCASSHTGGPYEQYFGPGTRLTVT.

This sequence joins TRBV9 and TRBJ2-1; TRBD2 matches at 11 bases. The CDR3 extends over 16 amino acids. From germline, CDR1 is SGDLS and CDR2 YYNGEE. With 2 bases clipped from V and 5 bases from J, the junction kept 6 bases outside the gene matches. CDR3 loop: CASSVTSGGVNNEQFF. The CDR3 nucleotides are TGTGCCAGCAGCGTTACTAGCGGGGGTGTAAACAATGAGCAGTTCTTC.

CDR3 residues: CASSSSGDTYEQYF. Written as DNA, the CDR3 is TGTGCCAGCAGCTCTAGCGGGGACACCTACGAGCAGTACTTC. The chain links TRBV5-4 to TRBJ2-7; 9 bases are a match to TRBD2. The V gene's germline CDR1 is SGHNT and CDR2 YYREEE (reference sequence). After removal of 3 bases from V and 2 bases from J, the junction contained 3 bases not matched to a gene. The CDR3 extends over 14 amino acids.

The CDR3 is CASSLVGGGAGELFF. The CDR3, as DNA: TGCGCCAGCAGCTTGGTCGGCGGAGGGGCCGGGGAGCTGTTTTTT. This chain links TRBV5-1 with TRBJ2-2, with D possibly being TRBD2 (6 bases). Germline assignment: CDR1 SGHRS and CDR2 YFSETQ. The CDR3 runs to 15 residues. V lost 0 bases and J lost 6, with 12 bases in between.

This chain connects TRBV27 to TRBJ1-2; 9 nucleotides agree with TRBD1. CDR1 is MNHEY and CDR2 is SMNVEV in the germline V gene (reference sequence). This CDR3 is built from 15 residues. V lost 6 bases to trimming and J lost 8 bases; unmatched junction nucleotides: 13. In DNA, the CDR3 is TGTGCCAGCAGCCCGGGACAGGGTTTATTGGGGGGCTACACCTTC. It yields the protein CASSPGQGLLGGYTF.

This chain joins TRBV12-3 or TRBV12-4 and TRBJ2-7; D ambiguous. This CDR3 is built from 13 residues. The V and J ends lost 3 bases and 0 bases respectively, with 6 bases between them. The CDR3: CASSFESSYEQYF. The CDR3 bases are TGTGCCAGCAGTTTTGAGAGCTCCTACGAGCAGTACTTC.

This chain connects TRBV20-1 to TRBJ2-7; D call uncertain. There are 12 residues in the CDR3. The germline V gene encodes CDR1 DFQATT and CDR2 SNEGSKA (reference sequence). V gave up 3 bases and J gave up 5 bases, with 11 bases separating them. The CDR3: CSASSRANEQYF. The CDR3 nucleotides are TGCAGTGCTAGTTCAAGGGCCAACGAGCAGTACTTC.

This clone has just a few counts. The V gene is TRBV19, the J gene TRBJ1-1; 10 bases line up with TRBD1. This CDR3 contains 13 residues. The V gene end was trimmed by 9 bases and the J gene end by 3 bases; junction bases not matched to a gene: 4. The V gene's germline CDR1 is LNHDA and CDR2 SQIVND (reference sequence). The CDR3 DNA sequence: TGTGCCAGCGGGGACAGGGGAGACACTGAAGCTTTCTTT. This sequence encodes CASGDRGDTEAFF.

The chain employs TRBV5-1 and TRBJ1-2; a possible D gene is TRBD1 (5 bases). V dropped 4 bases and J dropped 2 bases, with 21 bases sitting between them. This CDR3 spans 17 amino acids. The germline V gene has CDR1 SGHRS and CDR2 YFSETQ. CDR3: CASSPVGQGIKNYGYTF. The CDR3 region has the DNA TGCGCCAGCAGCCCTGTAGGGCAGGGCATTAAGAACTATGGCTACACCTTC.

The genes are TRBV5-5 and TRBJ1-4; 8 bases match TRBD1. The CDR3 covers 14 residues. Unmatched junction bases numbered 7, after V lost 4 bases and J lost 8 bases. CDR1 and CDR2 from the germline V gene are SGHKS and YYEKEE (reference sequence). CDR3 in DNA: TGTGCCAGCAGCCTATTGACAGGGGCCGAAAAACTGTTTTTT. This codes for CASSLLTGAEKLFF.

The rearrangement joins TRBV10-1 to TRBJ2-7; tentative D call: TRBD2 (6 bases). The CDR3 sequence is 14 residues long. Germline CDR1 and CDR2: WNHNN and SYGVQD (reference sequence). Trimming took 4 bases from V and 6 from J, leaving 16 bases between them. The CDR3 here is CASSVGGSLPEQYF. The CDR3 bases are TGCGCCAGCAGTGTCGGGGGATCCCTTCCCGAGCAGTACTTC.

This chain connects TRBV14 to TRBJ2-1, with 7 bases aligning to TRBD1. The CDR3 spans 14 residues. Germline trimming cut 4 bases from V and 9 bases from J; bases unmatched to any gene: 9. CDR1 and CDR2 from the germline V gene are SGHDN and FVKESK. The chain's CDR3 is CASSLIRGGTEQFF. CDR3 nucleotide sequence: TGTGCCAGCAGCCTTATTAGAGGGGGCACTGAGCAGTTCTTC.

V gene TRBV28 combines with J gene TRBJ2-7, with 7 bases matching TRBD1. CDR1 MDHEN and CDR2 SYDVKM come from the germline V gene. The CDR3 runs to 17 residues. With V trimmed by 5 bases and J by 0 bases, 13 bases remained unmatched. The CDR3 protein is CASSTTHRGRSSYEQYF. CDR3 DNA sequence: TGTGCCAGCAGTACCACTCACAGGGGACGAAGCTCCTACGAGCAGTACTTC.

The chain employs TRBV6-5 and TRBJ1-2; 10 positions match TRBD1. J gave up 7 bases and V 6 bases, and 8 bases lay outside the gene matches. Germline values: CDR1 MNHEY, CDR2 SVGAGI. The length of the CDR3 is 14 residues. In nucleotides, the CDR3 is TGTGCCAGCAGGTCTAGACAGGGGGCAGGTGGCTACACCTTC. Its protein is CASRSRQGAGGYTF.

V and J are TRBV15 and TRBJ1-1; D not certain. The V end lost 0 bases, the J end lost 2 bases, and 4 bases lay between the germline ends. The CDR3 totals 13 residues. Germline CDR1 is LNHNV and CDR2 is YYDKDF (reference sequence). In DNA form, the CDR3 reads TGTGCCACCAGCAGAGATGGCAACACTGAAGCTTTCTTT. It codes for CATSRDGNTEAFF.

This clone was picked up one time. This chain links TRBV5-1 with TRBJ2-3, with 8 bases that match TRBD2. Germline V gene data show CDR1 as SGHRS and CDR2 as YFSETQ. Trimming cost V 5 bases and J 2 bases; bases outside gene matches: 7. This CDR3 spans 15 amino acids. Here the CDR3 DNA reads TGCGCCAGCAGGGGGAGCGGGGGAGACACAGATACGCAGTATTTT. It yields the protein CASRGSGGDTDTQYF.

V usage is TRBV5-1 and J usage is TRBJ2-3; 10 bases map to TRBD2. Germline assignment: CDR1 SGHRS and CDR2 YFSETQ. This CDR3 comprises 16 residues. V lost 0 bases, J lost 6 bases, and 7 bases stayed unmatched. DNA of the CDR3: TGCGCCAGCAGCTTGGGTAGCGGGGGGCTGGGTGATACGCAGTATTTT. Its protein product is CASSLGSGGLGDTQYF.

The chain carries TRBV3-1 (or the pseudogene TRBV3-2) and TRBJ1-6; tentative D call: TRBD1 (6 bases). The ends were cut back, 1 base at V and 15 bases at J, with 16 bases in the middle. Germline-derived CDR1 and CDR2 are LGHDT and YNNKEL (reference sequence). The CDR3 contains 14 residues. The CDR3 DNA follows: TGTGCCAGCAGCCAAGGATATCAAGGGGGAAACCTCCACTTT. It codes for CASSQGYQGGNLHF.

The rearrangement uses TRBV5-4 and TRBJ2-3; 7 bases align to TRBD2. CDR3 length equals 15 residues. Germline CDR1 and CDR2: SGHNT and YYREEE (reference sequence). V shed 5 bases and J 4 bases; nucleotides not matched to a gene: 10. The CDR3 loop is CASSIVGAGPDTQYF. The CDR3 region has the DNA TGTGCCAGCAGTATCGTGGGAGCGGGACCAGATACGCAGTATTTT.

The chain is built from TRBV28 and TRBJ2-2; 10 positions match TRBD2. After removal of 3 bases from V and 7 bases from J, the junction contained 8 bases not matched to a gene. The length of the CDR3 is 16 residues. From germline, CDR1 is MDHEN and CDR2 SYDVKM. CDR3 nucleotides: TGTGCCAGCAGTTTGGCCGGGACTAGCGATGTCGGGGAGCTGTTTTTT. Its protein is CASSLAGTSDVGELFF.

The chain uses TRBV7-9 and TRBJ1-1; no clear D. The CDR3 length is 14 residues. The germline V gene encodes CDR1 SEHNR and CDR2 FQNEAQ (reference sequence). V was clipped by 5 bases and J by 5 bases, with 15 bases between them. The CDR3 here is CASSHQTLGTEAFF. CDR3 sequence (DNA): TGTGCCAGCAGCCACCAGACCTTGGGGACTGAAGCTTTCTTT.